The next 15 T cell receptor beta chains were all read from a single sample in a study of Tregs in tolerant kidney transplant recipients. This table comes from immunoSEQ multiplex PCR, and its TCRdb copy is limited to in-frame clones, with some not included. The sample lists roughly 52,000 clones, roughly nine tenths occurring once. Mixed chimerism was transient after nonmyeloablative marrow transplants from related graft donors. The sample consisted of CD8+ T cells from blood (PBMCs), taken 24 months after the transplant. The receptors come from a human patient who received a combined kidney and bone marrow transplant. The T cells may partly be graft donor cells.

The gene calls are TRBV13 and TRBJ2-5; TRBD2 matches 7 bases. This CDR3 is built from 16 residues. V was pared by 2 bases and J by 1 base, with 7 bases of the junction left unmatched. CDR1 is PRHDT and CDR2 is FYEKMQ in the germline V gene (reference sequence). CDR3 protein: CASSLKWRTSQETQYF. The CDR3 bases are TGTGCCAGCAGCTTAAAATGGCGGACTAGCCAAGAGACCCAGTACTTC.

The chain is built from TRBV9 and TRBJ2-3, with 11 bases lining up with TRBD2. CDR3 size: 15 residues. Germline V gene lookup returns CDR1 SGDLS and CDR2 YYNGEE. V was clipped by 2 bases and J by 4 bases; unmatched bases: 3. CDR3 DNA sequence: TGTGCCAGCAGCGTTAGCGGGGGGGCTGCAGATACGCAGTATTTT. Protein sequence: CASSVSGGAADTQYF.

This clone was seen a few times. The J gene is TRBJ1-1, the V gene TRBV19; D is undetermined. V lost 1 base, J lost 2 bases, and 8 bases lay in between. CDR3 length: 14 residues. CDR1 is LNHDA, CDR2 SQIVND, per germline (reference sequence). CDR3 in DNA: TGTGCCAGTAGTATAGCGTACAGCAACACTGAAGCTTTCTTT. It specifies CASSIAYSNTEAFF.

The rearrangement links TRBV19 to TRBJ1-1, with TRBD1 as a possible D gene (6 bases). CDR1 LNHDA and CDR2 SQIVND come from the germline V gene (reference sequence). Trimming removed 3 bases at V and 2 bases at J, with 13 bases between. This CDR3 is 15 amino acids long. The CDR3 bases are TGTGCCAGTAGTATTGGGACACGGTCAAACACTGAAGCTTTCTTT. Translated: CASSIGTRSNTEAFF.

This clone was seen a handful of times. The chain has TRBV10-3 and TRBJ1-1; 8 bases are a match to TRBD1. The CDR3 has 13 amino acids. Germline CDR1 and CDR2: ENHRY and SYGVKD. V lost 6 bases and J lost 7; bases outside the gene matches: 7. The CDR3 spells CAIRTGAWGEAFF. For the CDR3, the DNA is TGTGCCATCAGGACAGGGGCATGGGGTGAAGCTTTCTTT.

The chain links TRBV19 to TRBJ2-1, with D possibly TRBD2 on 6 matching bases. The CDR3 is 12 amino acids. Germline-derived CDR1 and CDR2 are LNHDA and SQIVND (reference sequence). V was clipped by 3 bases and J by 12 bases, with 12 bases between them. CDR3 protein: CASSIGGKGQFF. CDR3 bases: TGTGCCAGTAGTATCGGGGGTAAGGGGCAGTTCTTC.

V usage is TRBV4-1 and J usage is TRBJ2-1; 13 bases are shared with TRBD2. V shed 3 bases, J shed 4 bases, and the junction held 12 bases outside the gene matches. CDR3 length: 19 residues. Germline CDR1 and CDR2: MGHRA and YSYEKL. DNA for the CDR3: TGCGCCAGCAGCCAGTCTCCCCGCTGGACTAGCGGGGGTTACAATGAGCAGTTCTTC. Amino acids: CASSQSPRWTSGGYNEQFF.

The chain employs TRBV15 and TRBJ1-2; no firm D call. Trimming took off 5 bases at V and 2 bases at J, with 9 bases between the two ends. Germline V gene data show CDR1 as LNHNV and CDR2 as YYDKDF (reference sequence). CDR3 length: 13 residues. The CDR3 loop reads CATSLDKNYGYTF. CDR3 nucleotides: TGTGCCACCAGCCTTGACAAGAACTATGGCTACACCTTC. The whole variable domain, remainder taken from reference TRBV15 and TRBJ1-2, is DAMVIQNPRYQVTQFGKPVTLSCSQTLNHNVMYWYQQKSSQAPKLLFHYYDKDFNNEADTPDNFQSRRPNTSFCFLDIRSPGLGDTAMYLCATSLDKNYGYTFGSGTRLTVV.

This clone was seen just once. The genes are TRBV7-9 and TRBJ2-7; D call uncertain. From germline, CDR1 is SEHNR and CDR2 FQNEAQ (reference sequence). Trimming left V 1 base short and J 5 bases short, with 6 bases between. This CDR3 is built from 12 residues. For the CDR3, the DNA is TGTGCCAGCAGCTTAGAAGGAGACGAGCAGTACTTC. Translation: CASSLEGDEQYF.

The chain is built from TRBV11-2 and TRBJ2-3; 11 bases are shared with TRBD2. This CDR3 region has 17 residues. Germline V gene data show CDR1 as SGHAT and CDR2 as FQNNGV. V shed 1 base and J 2 bases; nucleotides not matched to a gene: 5. The CDR3 DNA is TGTGCCAGCAGCTTAGGGCTAGCGGGGGGCCCCACAGATACGCAGTATTTT. Protein sequence: CASSLGLAGGPTDTQYF.

V is TRBV7-6 and J is TRBJ2-1, with TRBD2 as a possible D gene (7 bases). There are 15 residues in the CDR3. In germline, CDR1 is SGHVS, CDR2 FNYEAQ. The V end lost 0 bases, the J end lost 6 bases, and 12 bases lay between the germline ends. The CDR3 DNA reads TGTGCCAGCAGCTTAGCGGGGGGGCCGGTCAATGAGCAGTTCTTC. Its protein is CASSLAGGPVNEQFF.

The chain couples TRBV4-2 to TRBJ2-7; TRBD2 agrees at 10 bases. The CDR3 extends over 14 amino acids. V was pared by 3 bases and J by 5 bases, with 4 bases of the junction left unmatched. Germline CDR1 and CDR2: LGHNA and YNFKEQ. CDR3 loop: CASSQSGGAHEQYF. CDR3 in DNA: TGTGCCAGCAGCCAGAGCGGGGGGGCCCACGAGCAGTACTTC.

A single count supports this clone. The V call is TRBV19, the J call TRBJ2-1; TRBD2 matches 9 bases. This CDR3 spans 15 amino acids. V lost 8 bases to trimming and J lost 2 bases; unmatched junction nucleotides: 7. Germline V gene lookup returns CDR1 LNHDA and CDR2 SQIVND (reference sequence). Written as DNA, the CDR3 is TGTGCCAGTTTGGGGGGCGGGAGGGCCTACAATGAGCAGTTCTTC. Encoded protein: CASLGGGRAYNEQFF.

This chain joins TRBV28 and TRBJ1-5, with 8 bases fitting TRBD1. The germline CDR1 and CDR2 sequences are MDHEN and SYDVKM. With V trimmed by 5 bases and J by 4 bases, 4 bases remained unmatched. The CDR3 length is 14 residues. CDR3 region: CASSAGGDNQPQHF. The CDR3 bases are TGTGCCAGCAGTGCAGGGGGCGATAATCAGCCCCAGCATTTT. Based on the CDR3 plus reference TRBV28 and TRBJ1-5, the full variable domain is DVKVTQSSRYLVKRTGEKVFLECVQDMDHENMFWYRQDPGLGLRLIYFSYDVKMKEKGDIPEGYSVSREKKERFSLILESASTNQTSMYLCASSAGGDNQPQHFGDGTRLSIL.

The chain carries TRBV9 and TRBJ2-7, with D possibly TRBD2 on 6 matching bases. The CDR3 spans 17 residues. V shed 0 bases and J shed 1 base, with 17 bases lying between them. Germline loops: CDR1 SGDLS, CDR2 YYNGEE. In nucleotides, the CDR3 is TGTGCCAGCAGCGTAGGGGGTAGCGGAGGGGATTCCTACGAGCAGTACTTC. This sequence encodes CASSVGGSGGDSYEQYF.